The clone carrying this TCR beta chain was counted a single time. The entry originates in a study of T cell changes during pregnancy in multiple sclerosis. Sequenced by immunoSEQ multiplex PCR; TCRdb stores in-frame clones only, minus some. The sample consists of tens of thousands of clones, 90% to 95% of them appearing once. V was clipped by 0 bases and J by 2 bases, with 8 bases between them. This CDR3 has 15 residues. CDR1 is SGHRS and CDR2 is YFSETQ in the germline V gene. The rearrangement joins TRBV5-1 to TRBJ2-2; possibly TRBD2 for D (5 bases). The sequence was obtained from a female donor in good health, enrolled as a control in a pregnancy study. The sequencing here drew on CD4+ T cells from peripheral blood mononuclear cells, taken in the third trimester of pregnancy. Here the CDR3 reads CASSLDSGNTGELFF. In DNA form, the CDR3 reads TGCGCCAGCAGCTTGGATTCGGGAAACACCGGGGAGCTGTTTTTT.